One sample yielded the 20 T cell receptor beta chains listed below, sequenced in a study of blood T cell repertoires in COVID-19. Here immunoSEQ multiplex PCR was the method, and the copy in TCRdb shows in-frame clones only, minus some. The sample holds more than 150,000 clones, 70% to 90% seen once. Sample: peripheral blood. The origin of the receptors is a woman aged 70 to 79 with acute or convalescent COVID-19.

The chain couples TRBV7-9 to TRBJ2-7, with D perhaps TRBD1 (5 bases). With 5 bases removed from V and 2 bases from J, the gap between germline ends came to 10 bases. The CDR3 totals 13 residues. Per the germline V gene, CDR1 is SEHNR and CDR2 is FQNEAQ (reference sequence). The CDR3 DNA sequence: TGTGCCAGCAGCCCTAGGGGCCCCTACGAGCAGTACTTC. Residues: CASSPRGPYEQYF.

The chain has TRBV6-4 and TRBJ1-2; 8 nucleotides match TRBD1. Germline CDR1 reads MRHNA; CDR2 reads SNTAGT. The ends lost 5 bases at V and 2 bases at J; junction bases unmatched: 7. CDR3 length: 15 residues. CDR3 DNA: TGTGCCAGCAGTCCTCAAGGACAGGGAAACTATGGCTACACCTTC. Amino acid sequence: CASSPQGQGNYGYTF.

J is TRBJ2-3 and V is TRBV7-8; D is ambiguous. Looked up from germline, CDR1 is SGHVS and CDR2 is FQNEAQ. V was cut by 4 bases and J by 0 bases, with 8 bases left in between. This CDR3 contains 14 residues. Here the CDR3 DNA reads TGTGCCAGCAGCTCTCAGGCTAGCACAGATACGCAGTATTTT. Its protein product is CASSSQASTDTQYF. Based on the CDR3 plus reference TRBV7-8 and TRBJ2-3, the full variable domain is GAGVSQSPRYKVAKRGQDVALRCDPISGHVSLFWYQQALGQGPEFLTYFQNEAQLDKSGLPSDRFFAERPEGSVSTLKIQRTQQEDSAVYLCASSSQASTDTQYFGPGTRLTVL.

CDR3 residues: CASSEGPPGHSYEQYF. The CDR3 DNA sequence: TGTGCCAGCAGTGAAGGACCTCCGGGACACTCCTACGAGCAGTACTTC. The rearrangement joins TRBV2 to TRBJ2-7, with D possibly TRBD1 on 6 matching bases. Trimming shortened V by 1 base and J by 0 bases, and 13 bases separated the two germline ends. Germline CDR1 reads SNHLY; CDR2 reads FYNNEI. CDR3 length: 16 residues.

This clone was seen once. The gene calls are TRBV2 and TRBJ1-5; 7 nucleotides align to TRBD1. Trimming at V came to 2 bases and at J to 5 bases, leaving 3 bases not matched to a gene. The CDR3 covers 14 residues. Germline V gene data show CDR1 as SNHLY and CDR2 as FYNNEI. The CDR3 protein is CASSEQGGYQPQHF. As DNA, the CDR3 is TGTGCCAGCAGTGAACAGGGGGGCTATCAGCCCCAGCATTTT.

The V and J genes are TRBV7-2 and TRBJ1-1, with D possibly TRBD1 on 5 matching bases. This CDR3 contains 13 residues. Germline CDR1 reads SGHTA; CDR2 reads FQGNSA. V lost 2 bases to trimming and J lost 5 bases, with 9 bases between them. CDR3 coding DNA: TGTGCCAGCAGCTTATGGGGGGGAACTGAAGCTTTCTTT. Amino acid sequence: CASSLWGGTEAFF.

The chain recombines TRBV6-5 with TRBJ2-7; 9 bases match TRBD1. V shed 6 bases and J 7 bases; nucleotides not matched to a gene: 10. Germline CDR1 MNHEY, CDR2 SVGAGI. This CDR3 spans 14 amino acids. CDR3 DNA sequence: TGTGCCAGCAGCAAAATTACAGGGGGCTCGGAGCAGTACTTC. Amino acids: CASSKITGGSEQYF.

A few counts support this clone. The chain combines TRBV28 with TRBJ1-5, with D perhaps matching TRBD1 (5 bases). Germline CDR1 and CDR2: MDHEN and SYDVKM. This CDR3 spans 17 amino acids. Trimming left V 4 bases short and J 3 bases short, with 19 bases between. CDR3 DNA sequence: TGTGCCAGCAGTTCACTGACAGCTCCCAGGGCCAATCAGCCCCAGCATTTT. As protein: CASSSLTAPRANQPQHF.

V and J are TRBV7-2 and TRBJ2-2; perhaps TRBD2 as D (6 bases). Trimming pared 0 bases from V and 4 bases from J, leaving 15 bases between. This CDR3 has 17 amino acids. CDR1 is SGHTA and CDR2 is FQGNSA in the germline V gene. CDR3 residues: CASSLARAGWGTGELFF. The CDR3 DNA follows: TGTGCCAGCAGCTTAGCGAGGGCGGGGTGGGGCACCGGGGAGCTGTTTTTT.

V usage is TRBV9 and J usage is TRBJ1-6, with TRBD1 identical over 7 bases. CDR1 is SGDLS and CDR2 is YYNGEE in the germline V gene. This CDR3 contains 15 residues. V was pared by 4 bases and J by 7 bases, with 8 bases of the junction left unmatched. As DNA, the CDR3 is TGTGCCAGCAGCCCTCTGGGACAGCCCAATTCACCCCTCCACTTT. Translating it yields CASSPLGQPNSPLHF.

The chain carries TRBV10-3 and TRBJ2-7; D may be TRBD1 (6 bases). Per germline, CDR1 ENHRY and CDR2 SYGVKD. Trimming removed 6 bases from V and 4 bases from J, with 13 bases in between. This CDR3 comprises 13 residues. This CDR3 is CAISETGQYEQYF. The CDR3, as DNA: TGTGCCATCAGCGAGACAGGCCAATACGAGCAGTACTTC.

This chain uses TRBV11-2 with TRBJ2-1; D possibly corresponds to TRBD1 (8 bases). The ends were cut back, 2 bases at V and 3 bases at J, with 11 bases in the middle. Germline loops: CDR1 SGHAT, CDR2 FQNNGV. The CDR3 totals 15 residues. Here the CDR3 DNA reads TGTGCCAGCAGCTTAACAGGGGGGGACTACAATGAGCAGTTCTTC. It translates to CASSLTGGDYNEQFF.

The rearrangement uses TRBV28 and TRBJ2-4, with 7 positions matching TRBD1. In germline, CDR1 is MDHEN, CDR2 SYDVKM. Trimming at V came to 3 bases and at J to 3 bases, leaving 11 bases not matched to a gene. The CDR3 covers 17 residues. In DNA form, the CDR3 reads TGTGCCAGCAGTTTTTCCGTTGGGACAGATTTCAAAAACATTCAGTACTTC. Translating gives CASSFSVGTDFKNIQYF.

The chain combines TRBV5-1 with TRBJ1-6, with a possible D match to TRBD1 (6 bases). The germline V gene encodes CDR1 SGHRS and CDR2 YFSETQ. CDR3 length: 14 amino acids. The V gene lost 5 bases and the J gene lost 12 bases, with 18 bases spanning the gap. DNA of the CDR3: TGCGCCAGCAGTCCCGACAGGCTATCTTTACCCCTCCACTTT. Amino acids: CASSPDRLSLPLHF.

This clone was found a few times. V and J are TRBV11-2 and TRBJ2-3; TRBD2 matches 13 bases. Germline CDR1 SGHAT, CDR2 FQNNGV. V lost 4 bases and J lost 3; bases outside the gene matches: 1. This CDR3 is built from 15 residues. This CDR3 is CASSWTSGSTDTQYF. In nucleotides, the CDR3 is TGTGCCAGCAGCTGGACTAGCGGGAGTACAGATACGCAGTATTTT.

The genes are TRBV5-1 and TRBJ1-2; TRBD1 is a possible D gene (6 bases). V was pared by 5 bases and J by 5 bases, with 10 bases between. The CDR3 is 12 residues long. Per the germline V gene, CDR1 is SGHRS and CDR2 is YFSETQ. As DNA, the CDR3 is TGCGCCAGCAGTGGACAGAGATATGGCTACACCTTC. Its translation: CASSGQRYGYTF.

The CDR3 DNA follows: TGTGCCAGCAGTTTATCTCCTCCCCGAGTGTTGAGCAATCAGCCCCAGCATTTT. Protein product: CASSLSPPRVLSNQPQHF. The V gene is TRBV27, the J gene TRBJ1-5; D ambiguous. Trimming stripped 0 bases from V and 1 base from J, with 16 bases between. CDR3 size: 18 residues. Germline V gene sequence: CDR1 MNHEY, CDR2 SMNVEV (reference sequence).

The chain is built from TRBV19 and TRBJ2-1; 10 bases agree with TRBD2. The CDR3 sequence is 17 residues long. CDR1 and CDR2 (germline): LNHDA, SQIVND (reference sequence). V dropped 3 bases and J dropped 5; count of bases not matched to a gene: 10. The CDR3 region is CASSIHAGTSANNEQFF. In DNA form, the CDR3 reads TGTGCCAGTAGTATCCACGCCGGGACTAGCGCAAACAATGAGCAGTTCTTC.

The rearrangement uses TRBV15 and TRBJ1-1; D is perhaps TRBD1 (5 bases). With 1 base removed from V and 1 base from J, the gap between germline ends came to 13 bases. CDR1 and CDR2 from the germline V gene are LNHNV and YYDKDF (reference sequence). This CDR3 spans 16 amino acids. CDR3 region: CATSRALGQGNTEAFF. DNA for the CDR3: TGTGCCACCAGCAGAGCGTTAGGGCAGGGGAACACTGAAGCTTTCTTT.

The V gene is TRBV4-2, the J gene TRBJ2-1, with 10 nucleotides matching TRBD2. Germline V CDR1 and CDR2: LGHNA, YNFKEQ. V shed 1 base and J 0 bases; nucleotides not matched to a gene: 3. The CDR3 totals 17 residues. In nucleotides, the CDR3 is TGTGCCAGCAGCCAAGGGATAGCGGGAGGCTCCTACAATGAGCAGTTCTTC. This gives the protein CASSQGIAGGSYNEQFF.